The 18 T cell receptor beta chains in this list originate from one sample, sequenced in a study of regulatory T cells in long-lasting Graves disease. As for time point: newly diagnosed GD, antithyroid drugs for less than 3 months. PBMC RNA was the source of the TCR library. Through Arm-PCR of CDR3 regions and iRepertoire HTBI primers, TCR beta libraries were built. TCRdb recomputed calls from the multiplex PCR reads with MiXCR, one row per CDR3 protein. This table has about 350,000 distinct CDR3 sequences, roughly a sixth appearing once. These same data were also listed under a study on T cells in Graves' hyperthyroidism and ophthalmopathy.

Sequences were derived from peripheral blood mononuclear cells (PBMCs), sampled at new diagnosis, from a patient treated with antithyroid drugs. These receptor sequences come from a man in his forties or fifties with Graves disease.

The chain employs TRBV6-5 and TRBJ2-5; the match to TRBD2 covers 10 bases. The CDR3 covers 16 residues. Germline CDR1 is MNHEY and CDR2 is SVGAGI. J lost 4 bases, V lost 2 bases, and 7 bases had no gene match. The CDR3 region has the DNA TGTGCCAGCAGTTACGTCCTAGCGGGGGACCCAGAGACCCAGTACTTC. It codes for CASSYVLAGDPETQYF.

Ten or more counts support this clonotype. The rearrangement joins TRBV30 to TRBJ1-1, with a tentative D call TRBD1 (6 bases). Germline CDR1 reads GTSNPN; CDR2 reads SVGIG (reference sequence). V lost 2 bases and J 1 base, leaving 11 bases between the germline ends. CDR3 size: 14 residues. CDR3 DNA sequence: TGTGCCTGGAGTTTCGGCAGGGGGAACACTGAAGCTTTCTTT. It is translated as CAWSFGRGNTEAFF. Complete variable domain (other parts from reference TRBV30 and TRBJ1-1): SQTIHQWPATLVQPVGSPLSLECTVEGTSNPNLYWYRQAAGRGLQLLFYSVGIGQISSEVPQNLSASRPQDRQFILSSKKLLLSDSGFYLCAWSFGRGNTEAFFGQGTRLTVV.

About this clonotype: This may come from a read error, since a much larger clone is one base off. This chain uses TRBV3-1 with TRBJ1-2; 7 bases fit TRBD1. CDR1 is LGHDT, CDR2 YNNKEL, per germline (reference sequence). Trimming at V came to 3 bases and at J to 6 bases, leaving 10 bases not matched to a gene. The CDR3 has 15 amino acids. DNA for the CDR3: TGTGCCAGCAGCCACGAATGGTCGACAGGGCATGGCTACACCTTC. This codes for CASSHEWSTGHGYTF.

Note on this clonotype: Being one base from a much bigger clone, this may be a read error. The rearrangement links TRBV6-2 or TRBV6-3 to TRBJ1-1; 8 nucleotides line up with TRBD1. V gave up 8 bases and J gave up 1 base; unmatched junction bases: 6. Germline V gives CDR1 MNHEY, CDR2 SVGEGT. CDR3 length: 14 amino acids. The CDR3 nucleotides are TGTGCCAGCTGTGCAGGGGGCCAGAACACTGAAGCTTTCTTT. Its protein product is CASCAGGQNTEAFF.

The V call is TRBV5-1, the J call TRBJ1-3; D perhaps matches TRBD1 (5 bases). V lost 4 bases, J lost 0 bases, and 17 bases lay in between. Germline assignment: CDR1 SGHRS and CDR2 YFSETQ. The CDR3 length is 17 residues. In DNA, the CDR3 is TGCGCCAGCAGCCCCCAACCCGGGGGTTCCTCTGGAAACACCATATATTTT. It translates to CASSPQPGGSSGNTIYF.

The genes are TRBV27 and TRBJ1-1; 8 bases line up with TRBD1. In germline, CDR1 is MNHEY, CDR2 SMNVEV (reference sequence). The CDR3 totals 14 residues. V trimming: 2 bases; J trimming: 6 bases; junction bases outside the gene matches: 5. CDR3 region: CASSLQGASPEAFF. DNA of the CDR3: TGTGCCAGCAGTTTACAGGGGGCGAGTCCTGAAGCTTTCTTT.

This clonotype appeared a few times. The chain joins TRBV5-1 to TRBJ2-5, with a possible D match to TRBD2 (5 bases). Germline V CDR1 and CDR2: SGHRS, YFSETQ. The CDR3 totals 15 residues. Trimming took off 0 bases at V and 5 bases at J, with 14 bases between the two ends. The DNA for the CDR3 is TGCGCCAGCAGCTTGGCCGCCGCACGAGGGGAGACCCAGTACTTC. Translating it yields CASSLAAARGETQYF.

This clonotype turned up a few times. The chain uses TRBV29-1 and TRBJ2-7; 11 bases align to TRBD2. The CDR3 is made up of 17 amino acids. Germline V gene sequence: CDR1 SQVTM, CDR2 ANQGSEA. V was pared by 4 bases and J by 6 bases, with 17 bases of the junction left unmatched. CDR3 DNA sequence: TGCAGCGTTGCCCCAGCTAGCGGGGGGCCCGGTAAGGGCGAGCAGTACTTC. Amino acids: CSVAPASGGPGKGEQYF.

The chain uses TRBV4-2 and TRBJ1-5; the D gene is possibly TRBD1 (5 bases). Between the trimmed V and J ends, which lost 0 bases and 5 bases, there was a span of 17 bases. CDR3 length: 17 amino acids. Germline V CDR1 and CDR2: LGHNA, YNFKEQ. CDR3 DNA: TGTGCCAGCAGCCAAGATCTGGCGGGCGGGGGGGATCAGCCCCAGCATTTT. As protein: CASSQDLAGGGDQPQHF.

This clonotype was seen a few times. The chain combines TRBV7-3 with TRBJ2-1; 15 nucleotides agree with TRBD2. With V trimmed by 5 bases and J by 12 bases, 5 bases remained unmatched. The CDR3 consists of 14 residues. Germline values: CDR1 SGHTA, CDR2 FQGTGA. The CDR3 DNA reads TGTGCCAGCAGCCCAGGGACTAGCGGGGGGACGCAGTTCTTC. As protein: CASSPGTSGGTQFF.

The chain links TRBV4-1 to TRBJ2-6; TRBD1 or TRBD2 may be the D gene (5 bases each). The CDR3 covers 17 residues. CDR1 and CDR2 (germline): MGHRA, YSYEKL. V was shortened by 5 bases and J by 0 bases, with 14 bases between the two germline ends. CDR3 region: CASSNPGRASGANVLTF. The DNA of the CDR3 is TGCGCCAGCAGCAATCCGGGACGGGCCTCTGGGGCCAACGTCCTGACTTTC.

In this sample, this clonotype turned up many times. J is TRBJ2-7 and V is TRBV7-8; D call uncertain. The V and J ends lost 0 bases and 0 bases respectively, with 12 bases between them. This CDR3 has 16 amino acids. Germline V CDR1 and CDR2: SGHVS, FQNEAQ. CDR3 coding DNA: TGTGCCAGCAGCTTAGCCGTCGGGTGGAGCTCCTACGAGCAGTACTTC. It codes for CASSLAVGWSSYEQYF.

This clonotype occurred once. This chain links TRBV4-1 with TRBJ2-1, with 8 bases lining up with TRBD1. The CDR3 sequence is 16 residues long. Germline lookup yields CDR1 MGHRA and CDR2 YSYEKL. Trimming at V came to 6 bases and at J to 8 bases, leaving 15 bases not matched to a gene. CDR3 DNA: TGCGCCAGCAGACGATTAGGACAGGGCAGCGTCTATGAGCAGTTCTTC. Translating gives CASRRLGQGSVYEQFF.

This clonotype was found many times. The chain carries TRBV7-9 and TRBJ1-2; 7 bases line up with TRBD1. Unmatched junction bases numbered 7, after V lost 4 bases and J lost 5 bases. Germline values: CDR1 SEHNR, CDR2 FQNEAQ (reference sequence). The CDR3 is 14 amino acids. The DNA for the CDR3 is TGTGCCAGCAGCTCGCTGGACAGGTATTATGGCTACACCTTC. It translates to CASSSLDRYYGYTF.

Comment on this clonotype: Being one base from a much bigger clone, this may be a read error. The CDR3 region has the DNA TGTGCCAGCAGCCCGAATAGCGGGGGTCGAGGTGGGGAGCTGCTTTTT. Its protein is CASSPNSGGRGGELLF. The V gene is TRBV12-3 or TRBV12-4, the J gene TRBJ2-2, with TRBD2 matching over 9 bases. This CDR3 is 16 amino acids long.

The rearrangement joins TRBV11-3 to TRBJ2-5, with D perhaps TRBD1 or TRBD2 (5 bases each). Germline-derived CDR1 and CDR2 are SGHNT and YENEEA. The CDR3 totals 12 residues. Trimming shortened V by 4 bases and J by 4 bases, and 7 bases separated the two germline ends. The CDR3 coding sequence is TGTGCCAGCAGCTCAGGGACAGAGACCCAGTACTTC. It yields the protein CASSSGTETQYF. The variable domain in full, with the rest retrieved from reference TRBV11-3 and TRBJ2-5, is EAGVVQSPRYKIIEKKQPVAFWCNPISGHNTLYWYLQNLGQGPELLIRYENEEAVDDSQLPKDRFSAERLKGVDSTLKIQPAELGDSAVYLCASSSGTETQYFGPGTRLLVL.

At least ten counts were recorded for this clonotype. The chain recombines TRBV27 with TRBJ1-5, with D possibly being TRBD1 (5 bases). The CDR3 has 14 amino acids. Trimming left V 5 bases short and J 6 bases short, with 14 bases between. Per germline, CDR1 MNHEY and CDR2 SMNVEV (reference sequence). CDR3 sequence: CASSRLGPPQPQHF. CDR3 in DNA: TGTGCCAGCAGTCGGTTGGGGCCCCCTCAGCCCCAGCATTTT.

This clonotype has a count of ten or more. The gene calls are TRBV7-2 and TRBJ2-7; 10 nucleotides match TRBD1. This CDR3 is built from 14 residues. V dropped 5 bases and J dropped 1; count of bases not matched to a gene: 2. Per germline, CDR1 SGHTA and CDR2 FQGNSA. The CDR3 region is CASSPDRGSYEQYF. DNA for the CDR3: TGTGCCAGCAGCCCGGACAGGGGGTCCTACGAGCAGTACTTC.